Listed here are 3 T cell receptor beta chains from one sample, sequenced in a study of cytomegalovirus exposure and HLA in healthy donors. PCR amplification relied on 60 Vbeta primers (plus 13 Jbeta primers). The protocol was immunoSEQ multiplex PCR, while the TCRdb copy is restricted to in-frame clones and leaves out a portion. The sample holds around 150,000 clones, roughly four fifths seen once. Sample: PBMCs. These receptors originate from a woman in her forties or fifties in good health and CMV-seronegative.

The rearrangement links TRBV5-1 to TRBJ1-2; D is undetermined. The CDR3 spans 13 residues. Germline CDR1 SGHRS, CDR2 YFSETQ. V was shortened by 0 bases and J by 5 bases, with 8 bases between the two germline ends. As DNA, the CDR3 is TGCGCCAGCAGCTTGGCCGGGGAATATGGCTACACCTTC. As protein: CASSLAGEYGYTF. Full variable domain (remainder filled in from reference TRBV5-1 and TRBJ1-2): KAGVTQTPRYLIKTRGQQVTLSCSPISGHRSVSWYQQTPGQGLQFLFEYFSETQRNKGNFPGRFSGRQFSNSRSEMNVSTLELGDSALYLCASSLAGEYGYTFGSGTRLTVV.

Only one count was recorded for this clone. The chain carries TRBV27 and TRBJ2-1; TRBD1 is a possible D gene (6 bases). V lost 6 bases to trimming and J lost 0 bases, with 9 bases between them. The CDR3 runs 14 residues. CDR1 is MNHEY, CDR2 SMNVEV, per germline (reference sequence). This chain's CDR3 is CASRRGSSYNEQFF. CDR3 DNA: TGTGCCAGCAGGAGGGGGAGCTCCTACAATGAGCAGTTCTTC.

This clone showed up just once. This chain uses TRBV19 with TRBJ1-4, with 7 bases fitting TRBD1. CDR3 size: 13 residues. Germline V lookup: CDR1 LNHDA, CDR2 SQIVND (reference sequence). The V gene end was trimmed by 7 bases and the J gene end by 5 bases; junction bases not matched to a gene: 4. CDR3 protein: CASKDRENEKLFF. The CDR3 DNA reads TGTGCCAGTAAAGACAGGGAAAATGAAAAACTGTTTTTT.